This T cell receptor (beta chain) originates from a study of early T cells in non-severe SARS-CoV-2 infection. Study-level information: Sequencing targeted bulk RNA from unsorted whole blood, leaving chains unpaired. The study's findings and limits: VDJdb-based matching was biased toward anti-spike CD8 responses and missed private and CD4 specificities.

Each CDR3 protein gets one entry after TCRdb re-called the 5' RACE reads with MiXCR. Here the sample spans about 63,000 distinct CDR3 sequences, 10% to 15% being singletons. From germline, CDR1 is SGHRS and CDR2 YFSETQ. The CDR3 covers 15 residues. V lost 5 bases and J 4 bases, leaving 16 bases between the germline ends. Concerning this clonotype itself: Its antigen is undetermined.

The sequence was collected from an adult who was a healthcare worker with PCR-confirmed SARS-CoV-2 infection or an uninfected control (not recorded which). V is TRBV5-1 and J is TRBJ1-5, with a possible D match to TRBD1 (5 bases). The sample consisted of whole blood. The CDR3 region is CASRRNGDQNQPQHF. The CDR3 DNA sequence: TGCGCCAGCAGGCGGAATGGGGACCAGAATCAGCCCCAGCATTTT.